The entry that follows covers one TCR beta chain sequence. These data come from a study of blood T cell repertoires in COVID-19. Generated by immunoSEQ multiplex PCR, the TCRdb table keeps only in-frame clones and is missing some. Among approximately 190,000 clones, 84% were seen once, and the ten largest hold more than 3%. This TCR came from a woman in her twenties or thirties who had been exposed to COVID-19. What was sequenced was PBMCs or T cells enriched from blood (not recorded which).

This chain's CDR3 is CASSLMPQGNTEAFF. CDR3 nucleotide sequence: TGTGCCAGCAGCTTAATGCCGCAGGGGAACACTGAAGCTTTCTTT. The rearrangement joins TRBV7-3 to TRBJ1-1; maybe TRBD1 (5 bases). V shed 1 base and J shed 1 base, with 10 bases lying between them. Germline CDR1 is SGHTA and CDR2 is FQGTGA. This CDR3 has 15 residues. Drawing the rest from reference TRBV7-3 and TRBJ1-1, the complete variable domain is GAGVSQTPSNKVTEKGKYVELRCDPISGHTALYWYRQSLGQGPEFLIYFQGTGAADDSGLPNDRFFAVRPEGSVSTLKIQRTERGDSAVYLCASSLMPQGNTEAFFGQGTRLTVV.